The 8 T cell receptor beta chains reported below all come from one sample, sequenced in a study of blood T cell repertoires in COVID-19. Measured with immunoSEQ multiplex PCR; TCRdb has only the in-frame clones, and not every one. The sample includes around 140,000 clones, over 80% seen only once; the top ten take over 0.8%. The sequenced sample was peripheral blood. These receptors were taken from a woman between 50 and 59 years old with acute or convalescent COVID-19.

The chain links TRBV24-1 to TRBJ2-3; tentatively, D is TRBD1 (6 bases). There are 14 residues in the CDR3. Germline-derived CDR1 and CDR2 are KGHDR and SFDVKD. V dropped 6 bases and J dropped 2 bases, with 11 bases sitting between them. The CDR3 DNA follows: TGTGCCACCAGTCCACAGGGCAACACAGATACGCAGTATTTT. Translating it yields CATSPQGNTDTQYF.

The CDR3 here is CAWSVGTSLYGYTF. DNA for the CDR3: TGTGCCTGGAGTGTAGGGACAAGCCTCTATGGCTACACCTTC. V gene TRBV30 combines with J gene TRBJ1-2; D might be TRBD1 (6 bases). The germline gives CDR1 GTSNPN, CDR2 SVGIG (reference sequence). Trimming cost V 0 bases and J 4 bases, with 12 bases left between them. CDR3 length: 14 residues.

This clone was detected once. This chain connects TRBV5-1 to TRBJ2-7; perhaps TRBD1 as D (6 bases). Germline V CDR1 and CDR2: SGHRS, YFSETQ. Trimming left V 0 bases short and J 6 bases short, with 13 bases between. The CDR3 contains 14 residues. In DNA form, the CDR3 reads TGCGCCAGCAGCTTGGAGTCAGGGGTCGGCGAGCAGTACTTC. As protein: CASSLESGVGEQYF. The full variable domain, its missing parts supplied by reference TRBV5-1 and TRBJ2-7, is KAGVTQTPRYLIKTRGQQVTLSCSPISGHRSVSWYQQTPGQGLQFLFEYFSETQRNKGNFPGRFSGRQFSNSRSEMNVSTLELGDSALYLCASSLESGVGEQYFGPGTRLTVT.

The J gene is TRBJ2-1, the V gene TRBV29-1; maybe TRBD1 (6 bases). The CDR3 consists of 12 residues. The germline CDR1 and CDR2 sequences are SQVTM and ANQGSEA. V lost 7 bases, J lost 5 bases, and 12 bases lay in between. The CDR3 region is CSGRGPNNEQFF. CDR3 nucleotide sequence: TGCAGCGGCAGGGGACCGAACAATGAGCAGTTCTTC.

The V and J genes are TRBV19 and TRBJ2-1; D is perhaps TRBD1 (7 bases). CDR1 is LNHDA and CDR2 is SQIVND in the germline V gene (reference sequence). This CDR3 has 16 amino acids. Trimming pared 6 bases from V and 8 bases from J, leaving 23 bases between. In nucleotides, the CDR3 is TGTGCCAGTAGACCCCCGGGACAGCCGACTAGTCATGAGCAGTTCTTC. Amino acids: CASRPPGQPTSHEQFF.

The chain employs TRBV3-1 (or the pseudogene TRBV3-2) and TRBJ1-1; TRBD1 matches at 7 bases. V lost 7 bases to trimming and J lost 1 base; unmatched junction nucleotides: 6. CDR3 size: 14 residues. The germline V gene encodes CDR1 LGHDT and CDR2 YNNKEL (reference sequence). Written as DNA, the CDR3 is TGTGCCAGCATCAAGACAGGGAGGAACACTGAAGCTTTCTTT. Translated: CASIKTGRNTEAFF.

V usage is TRBV6-4 and J usage is TRBJ1-2; D may be TRBD1 (5 bases). This CDR3 has 14 residues. With 6 bases removed from V and 4 bases from J, the gap between germline ends came to 15 bases. The V gene's germline CDR1 is MRHNA and CDR2 SNTAGT. The CDR3 bases are TGTGCCAGCAGCTCCTCGGGGGGGGGCTATGGCTACACCTTC. This sequence encodes CASSSSGGGYGYTF.

This chain links TRBV20-1 with TRBJ2-7, with 8 bases matching TRBD2. V was clipped by 5 bases and J by 4 bases; unmatched bases: 1. Germline values: CDR1 DFQATT, CDR2 SNEGSKA (reference sequence). This CDR3 is 11 amino acids long. The CDR3 DNA sequence: TGCAGTGCTGGGACTAGTTACGAGCAGTACTTC. Translated, it gives CSAGTSYEQYF.